Listed below are T cell receptor beta chains from one sample, sequenced in a study of T cell changes during pregnancy in multiple sclerosis. Some clones are missing from TCRdb's copy, which holds only in-frame ones; the method was immunoSEQ multiplex PCR. The sample lists over 70,000 clones; around 90% were seen once. This sample comprised peripheral blood, obtained in the first trimester of pregnancy. The source of these receptors is a female donor in good health, enrolled as a control in a pregnancy study. Both conserved end residues are part of each CDR3. A D gene is named only where the DNA matches it firmly. Expanded clones get a size class; other rows say once, few or many, or leave the size out.

TRBV5-1	NA	TRBJ1-1	NA	CASRRGGHGGTEAFF	TGCGCCAGCAGGCGGGGGGGACATGGGGGCACTGAAGCTTTCTTT
TRBV6-5	NA	TRBJ1-1	NA	CASSANIGNTEAFF	TGTGCCAGCAGCGCTAATATTGGGAACACTGAAGCTTTCTTT
TRBV11-2	NA	TRBJ2-7	NA	CASSFTPRQTSYEQYF	TGTGCCAGCAGCTTTACGCCGAGACAGACCTCCTACGAGCAGTACTTC
TRBV2	NA	TRBJ2-1	NA	CASSSSSSNEQFF	TGTGCCAGCAGTTCTAGCTCCAGCAATGAGCAGTTCTTC
TRBV10-3	NA	TRBJ2-4	NA	CAISESFGAGIAKNIQYF	TGTGCCATCAGTGAGTCGTTTGGGGCTGGCATAGCCAAAAACATTCAGTACTTC
TRBV7-9	NA	TRBJ1-3	NA	CASSLEGRIRSGNTIYF	TGTGCCAGCAGCTTAGAAGGCAGGATCCGCTCTGGAAACACCATATATTTT
TRBV21-1	once	TRBJ2-3	NA	CASSKALEDYSLADTQYF	TGTGCCAGCAGCAAAGCGCTTGAGGACTATTCTTTGGCAGATACGCAGTATTTT
TRBV2	NA	TRBJ1-4	NA	CASLRVPNEKLFF	TGTGCCAGCCTCCGGGTGCCTAATGAAAAACTGTTTTTT
TRBV11-2	NA	TRBJ2-7	TRBD1	CASSLDLGTGYLYEQYF	TGTGCCAGCAGCTTAGATCTAGGGACAGGGTATCTCTACGAGCAGTACTTC
TRBV19	NA	TRBJ2-7	TRBD1	CASSPGQDYEQYF	TGTGCCAGTAGTCCGGGACAGGATTACGAGCAGTACTTC
TRBV18	NA	TRBJ2-1	TRBD2	CASSPAGANEQFF	TGTGCCAGCTCACCAGCGGGAGCGAATGAGCAGTTCTTC
TRBV19	NA	TRBJ1-4	TRBD1	CASSRDRAEKLFF	TGTGCCAGTTCTCGGGACAGAGCTGAAAAACTGTTTTTT
TRBV27	NA	TRBJ2-7	NA	CASSLGGQGRYYEQYF	TGTGCCAGCAGTTTAGGGGGCCAGGGCCGCTACTACGAGCAGTACTTC
TRBV5-1	once	TRBJ2-2	TRBD1	CASTWDSPNTGELFF	TGCGCCAGCACCTGGGACAGCCCGAACACCGGGGAGCTGTTTTTT
TRBV7-2	NA	TRBJ2-5	NA	CASSLTGTQETQYF	TGTGCCAGCAGCTTAACGGGAACTCAAGAGACCCAGTACTTC
TRBV4-1	NA	TRBJ1-5	TRBD1	CASSPLFRGQGVQPQHF	TGCGCCAGCAGCCCCCTTTTCCGGGGACAGGGGGTTCAGCCCCAGCATTTT
TRBV30	NA	TRBJ1-4	NA	CAWSVEVEKLFF	TGTGCCTGGAGTGTTGAGGTTGAAAAACTGTTTTTT
TRBV4-2	medium-sized	TRBJ2-5	TRBD2	CASSQDREGQETQYF	TGTGCCAGCAGCCAAGATCGGGAGGGCCAAGAGACCCAGTACTTC
TRBV6-5	once	TRBJ2-2	NA	CASSPLLRGAGELFF	TGTGCCAGCAGCCCCCTCCTCAGGGGAGCCGGGGAGCTGTTTTTT
TRBV7-2	few	TRBJ2-7	NA	CASRLTSTVFYEQYF	TGTGCCAGCAGACTTACTTCGACAGTCTTCTACGAGCAGTACTTC
TRBV6-6	NA	TRBJ1-5	NA	CASEAADSNQPQHF	TGTGCCAGCGAGGCGGCAGATAGCAATCAGCCCCAGCATTTT
TRBV5-1	NA	TRBJ2-7	NA	CASSLAGNSYEQYF	TGCGCCAGCAGCTTGGCAGGGAACTCCTACGAGCAGTACTTC
TRBV29-1	NA	TRBJ1-1	NA	CSVEARMNTEAFF	TGCAGCGTTGAGGCTAGGATGAACACTGAAGCTTTCTTT
TRBV5-1	NA	TRBJ1-2	NA	CASSLERANYGYTF	TGCGCCAGCAGCTTGGAGCGGGCGAACTATGGCTACACCTTC
TRBV5-1	NA	TRBJ2-5	TRBD2	CASSFGGTGGETQYF	TGCGCCAGCAGCTTTGGCGGGACGGGAGGGGAGACCCAGTACTTC
TRBV28	NA	TRBJ1-4	NA	CASIPTVSNEKLFF	TGTGCCAGCATACCCACGGTCTCTAATGAAAAACTGTTTTTT
TRBV18	NA	TRBJ1-5	NA	CASSPSATGNQPQHF	TGTGCCAGCTCACCGTCGGCGACAGGCAATCAGCCCCAGCATTTT
TRBV7-6	NA	TRBJ2-1	NA	CASSLGHNEQFF	TGTGCCAGCAGCCTCGGTCACAATGAGCAGTTCTTC
TRBV12-5	few	TRBJ1-1	NA	CAQPGNTEAFF	TGTGCCCAACCAGGGAACACTGAAGCTTTCTTT
TRBV7-2	NA	TRBJ1-4	NA	CASSLAYGTNEKLFF	TGTGCCAGCAGCTTAGCTTACGGGACTAATGAAAAACTGTTTTTT
TRBV4-1	NA	TRBJ2-2	NA	CASSPRDLGTGELFF	TGCGCCAGCAGCCCTCGGGACTTGGGGACCGGGGAGCTGTTTTTT
TRBV7-2	NA	TRBJ2-1	TRBD2	CASSPYSGRAQFF	TGTGCCAGCAGCCCCTATAGCGGGAGGGCCCAGTTCTTC
TRBV5-1	NA	TRBJ2-7	NA	CASSSGPYRGSSYEQYF	TGCGCCAGCAGCTCCGGACCGTACAGAGGGAGCTCCTACGAGCAGTACTTC
TRBV27	NA	TRBJ2-6	TRBD1	CASSKGASGANVLTF	TGTGCCAGCAGTAAGGGGGCCAGTGGGGCCAACGTCCTGACTTTC
TRBV5-1	NA	TRBJ2-3	TRBD1	CASSLRGDRADTDTQYF	TGCGCCAGCAGCTTGAGAGGGGACAGGGCGGACACAGATACGCAGTATTTT
TRBV11-2	NA	TRBJ1-1	NA	CASSPLGVASNTEAFF	TGTGCCAGCAGCCCCCTGGGAGTCGCGTCGAACACTGAAGCTTTCTTT
TRBV29-1	NA	TRBJ1-2	NA	CSVEENNYGYTF	TGCAGCGTTGAGGAGAATAACTATGGCTACACCTTC
TRBV2	few	TRBJ2-7	NA	CASSGYIQGEQYF	TGTGCCAGCAGTGGTTACATCCAGGGAGAGCAGTACTTC
TRBV27	NA	TRBJ2-7	TRBD2	CASSPLGLAGAPPYEQYF	TGTGCCAGCAGTCCCTTAGGGTTAGCGGGGGCCCCCCCCTACGAGCAGTACTTC
TRBV19	NA	TRBJ1-1	TRBD1	CASSTGQGDTEAFF	TGTGCCAGTAGTACTGGACAGGGCGACACTGAAGCTTTCTTT
TRBV4-1	NA	TRBJ2-1	TRBD2	CASSQDSGRVDEQFF	TGCGCCAGCAGCCAAGATAGCGGGAGGGTTGATGAGCAGTTCTTC
TRBV30	NA	TRBJ1-1	NA	CAWSGRPGGYGTEAFF	TGTGCCTGGAGTGGCCGCCCCGGCGGGTACGGCACTGAAGCTTTCTTT